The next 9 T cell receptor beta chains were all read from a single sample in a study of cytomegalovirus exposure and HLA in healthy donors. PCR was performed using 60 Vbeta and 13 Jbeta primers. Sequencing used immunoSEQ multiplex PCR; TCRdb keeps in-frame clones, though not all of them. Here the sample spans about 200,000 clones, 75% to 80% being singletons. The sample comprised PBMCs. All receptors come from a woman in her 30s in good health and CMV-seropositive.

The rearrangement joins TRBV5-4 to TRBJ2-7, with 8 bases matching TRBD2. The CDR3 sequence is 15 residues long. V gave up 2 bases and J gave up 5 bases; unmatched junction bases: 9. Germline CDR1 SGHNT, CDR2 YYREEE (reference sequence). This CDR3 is CASSLPSGLSNEQYF. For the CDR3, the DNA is TGTGCCAGCAGCTTACCTAGCGGGTTGTCTAACGAGCAGTACTTC.

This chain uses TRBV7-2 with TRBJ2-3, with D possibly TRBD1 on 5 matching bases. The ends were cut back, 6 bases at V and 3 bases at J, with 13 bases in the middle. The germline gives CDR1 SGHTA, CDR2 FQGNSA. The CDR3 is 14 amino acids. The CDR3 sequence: CASRGRLTTDTQYF. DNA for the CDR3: TGTGCCAGCAGGGGGCGTCTCACGACAGATACGCAGTATTTT.

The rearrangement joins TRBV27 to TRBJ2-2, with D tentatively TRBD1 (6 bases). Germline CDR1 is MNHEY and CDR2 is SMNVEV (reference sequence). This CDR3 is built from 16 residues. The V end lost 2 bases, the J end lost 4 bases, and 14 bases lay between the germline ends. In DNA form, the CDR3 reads TGTGCCAGCAGTTTACGATTCGCAGGGGTCACCGGGGAGCTGTTTTTT. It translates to CASSLRFAGVTGELFF.

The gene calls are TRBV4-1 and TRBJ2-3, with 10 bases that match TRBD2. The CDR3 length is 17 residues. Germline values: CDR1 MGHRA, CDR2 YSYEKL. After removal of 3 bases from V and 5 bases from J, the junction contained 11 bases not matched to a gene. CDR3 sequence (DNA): TGCGCCAGCAGCCACATACTAGCGGGAAAAAGTGGAGATACGCAGTATTTT. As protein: CASSHILAGKSGDTQYF.

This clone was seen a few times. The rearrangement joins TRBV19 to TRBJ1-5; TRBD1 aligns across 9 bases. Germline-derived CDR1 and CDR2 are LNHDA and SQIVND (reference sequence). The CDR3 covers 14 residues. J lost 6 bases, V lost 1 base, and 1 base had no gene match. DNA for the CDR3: TGTGCCAGTAGTATAGCGACAGGGGGTCAGCCCCAGCATTTT. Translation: CASSIATGGQPQHF.

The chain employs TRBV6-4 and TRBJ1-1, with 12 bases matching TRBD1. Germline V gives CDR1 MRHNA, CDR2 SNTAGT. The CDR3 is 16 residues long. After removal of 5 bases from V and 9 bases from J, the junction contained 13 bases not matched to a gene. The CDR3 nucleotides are TGTGCCAGCAGTCCCGGGACAGGGGGCCGCCCAAACCAAGCTTTCTTT. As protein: CASSPGTGGRPNQAFF.

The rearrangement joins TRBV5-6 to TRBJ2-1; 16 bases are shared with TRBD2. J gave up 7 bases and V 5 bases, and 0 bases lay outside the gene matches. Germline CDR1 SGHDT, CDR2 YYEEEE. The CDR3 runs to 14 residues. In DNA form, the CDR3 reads TGTGCCAGCAGGGGACTAGCGGGGGGGAATGAGCAGTTCTTC. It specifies CASRGLAGGNEQFF.

The CDR3 bases are TGTGCCAGCAGCTTAGGAACAGGGTGGGAGCAGTACTTC. Encoded protein: CASSLGTGWEQYF. The chain uses TRBV7-9 and TRBJ2-7; D perhaps matches TRBD1 (6 bases). The V and J ends lost 1 base and 7 bases respectively, with 11 bases between them. The germline V gene has CDR1 SEHNR and CDR2 FQNEAQ (reference sequence). The CDR3 contains 13 residues.

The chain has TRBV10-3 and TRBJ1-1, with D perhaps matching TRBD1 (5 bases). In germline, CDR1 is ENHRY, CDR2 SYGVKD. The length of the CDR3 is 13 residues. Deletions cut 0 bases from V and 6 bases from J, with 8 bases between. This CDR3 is CAISESTGAEAFF. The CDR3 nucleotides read TGTGCCATCAGTGAGTCGACGGGGGCTGAAGCTTTCTTT.